Here is one T cell receptor beta chain with its context. The antigen remains undetermined. These data belong to a study of cytomegalovirus exposure and HLA in healthy donors. The PCR was carried out with 60 Vbeta primers and 13 Jbeta primers. Measured with immunoSEQ multiplex PCR; TCRdb has only the in-frame clones, and not every one. The table includes 100,000 or so clones, around three quarters detected once. The CDR3 has 15 residues. With 2 bases removed from V and 2 bases from J, the gap between germline ends came to 13 bases. Germline V gene lookup returns CDR1 SGHDT and CDR2 YYEEEE. Study results and caveats: An observed cluster of highly shared sequence variants was recorded as a likely sequencing artifact. The study flagged roughly 160 TCR beta chains as cytomegalovirus-associated.

This receptor was identified in a human donor in good health. What was sequenced was PBMCs. The genes are TRBV5-6 and TRBJ1-2; TRBD1 might be the D (5 bases). The CDR3: CASSFWGRPNYGYTF. Written as DNA, the CDR3 is TGTGCCAGCAGCTTTTGGGGGAGGCCAAACTATGGCTACACCTTC.